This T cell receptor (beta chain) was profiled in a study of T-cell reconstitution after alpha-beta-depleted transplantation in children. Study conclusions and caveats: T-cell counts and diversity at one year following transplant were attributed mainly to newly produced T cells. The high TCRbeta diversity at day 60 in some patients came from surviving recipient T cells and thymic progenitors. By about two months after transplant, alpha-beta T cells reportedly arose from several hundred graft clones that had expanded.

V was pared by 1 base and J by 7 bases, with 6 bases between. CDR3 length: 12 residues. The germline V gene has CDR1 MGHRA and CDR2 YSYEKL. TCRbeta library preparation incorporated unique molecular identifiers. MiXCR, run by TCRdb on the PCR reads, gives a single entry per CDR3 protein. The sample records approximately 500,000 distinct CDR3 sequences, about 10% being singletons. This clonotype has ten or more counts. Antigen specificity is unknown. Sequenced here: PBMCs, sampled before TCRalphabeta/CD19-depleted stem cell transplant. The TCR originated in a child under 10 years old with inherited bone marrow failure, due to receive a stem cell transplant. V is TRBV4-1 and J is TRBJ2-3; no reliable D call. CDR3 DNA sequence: TGCGCCAGCAGCCAAGTAGGGAATACGCAGTATTTT. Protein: CASSQVGNTQYF.